This TCR beta chain was obtained from a study of cytomegalovirus exposure and HLA in healthy donors. Germline V gene lookup returns CDR1 SGHDN and CDR2 FVKESK. The ends were cut back, 0 bases at V and 1 base at J, with 14 bases in the middle. This CDR3 contains 17 residues. As concerns this clone: As yet, its antigen is unknown.

Study-level results: Among TCR beta chains of equal frequency, HLA-associated ones were more clonally expanded in a later analysis. High sensitivity and specificity were reportedly achieved when the classifier diagnosed cytomegalovirus status. In a later analysis, DRB1 alleles had the most associated TCRs; HLA-C alleles the fewest.

The study ran its PCR with 60 Vbeta and 13 Jbeta primers. TCRdb's copy holds only in-frame clones and misses some; the assay was immunoSEQ multiplex PCR. Seen here are tens of thousands of clones, roughly 81% observed once, and the top ten hold around 5.6%. The material sequenced was PBMCs. The chain joins TRBV14 to TRBJ2-3, with a tentative D call TRBD1 (6 bases). The source of this sequence is a woman aged 18-35 years in good health and CMV-seropositive. The CDR3 loop reads CASSQEGTPRRTDTQYF. For the CDR3, the DNA is TGTGCCAGCAGCCAAGAGGGGACACCCCGACGCACAGATACGCAGTATTTT.